This passage covers 13 T cell receptor beta chains from one sample sequenced in a study of blood T cell repertoires in COVID-19. Here immunoSEQ multiplex PCR was the method, and the copy in TCRdb shows in-frame clones only, minus some. The sample yields roughly 250,000 clones, around four fifths seen once. The sample was peripheral blood. Receptors originate from a woman in her 70s with acute or convalescent COVID-19.

The chain couples TRBV6-5 to TRBJ2-5; TRBD1 aligns across 7 bases. Germline loops: CDR1 MNHEY, CDR2 SVGAGI. V shed 0 bases and J 3 bases; nucleotides not matched to a gene: 7. The CDR3 length is 16 residues. The CDR3 loop reads CASSYSAGTAKETQYF. The CDR3 DNA is TGTGCCAGCAGTTACTCAGCCGGGACAGCGAAAGAGACCCAGTACTTC.

This clone was detected once. The V call is TRBV9, the J call TRBJ1-2, with 7 bases fitting TRBD1. Germline CDR1 SGDLS, CDR2 YYNGEE. V lost 0 bases to trimming and J lost 5 bases; unmatched junction nucleotides: 7. The CDR3 sequence is 15 residues long. The CDR3 region has the DNA TGTGCCAGCAGCGTAGGAAGGGGGCAAGGATATGGCTACACCTTC. It translates to CASSVGRGQGYGYTF. Supplemented by reference TRBV9 and TRBJ1-2, the full variable domain reads DSGVTQTPKHLITATGQRVTLRCSPRSGDLSVYWYQQSLDQGLQFLIQYYNGEERAKGNILERFSAQQFPDLHSELNLSSLELGDSALYFCASSVGRGQGYGYTFGSGTRLTVV.

V is TRBV5-5 and J is TRBJ1-5; possible D gene TRBD1, 5 bases. The length of the CDR3 is 15 residues. V lost 4 bases and J 6 bases, leaving 17 bases between the germline ends. Per the germline V gene, CDR1 is SGHKS and CDR2 is YYEKEE (reference sequence). The CDR3 region is CASSPVGGFGQPQHF. In DNA form, the CDR3 reads TGTGCCAGCAGCCCCGTGGGGGGATTCGGTCAGCCCCAGCATTTT.

This chain joins TRBV11-2 and TRBJ2-1, with 7 positions matching TRBD2. The CDR3 has 13 residues. V lost 6 bases, J lost 2 bases, and 1 base stayed unmatched. CDR1 and CDR2 (germline): SGHAT, FQNNGV. The DNA for the CDR3 is TGTGCCAGCAGTCTAGCGGCCTACAATGAGCAGTTCTTC. Translation: CASSLAAYNEQFF.

The chain joins TRBV7-2 to TRBJ1-6; D is uncertain. V was trimmed by 6 bases and J by 12 bases, leaving 15 bases between them. Germline CDR1 is SGHTA and CDR2 is FQGNSA. This CDR3 contains 13 residues. CDR3 amino acids: CASRPVRQGPLHF. The CDR3 region has the DNA TGTGCCAGCAGGCCGGTCAGACAAGGACCCCTCCACTTT.

On this clone itself: Other nucleotide sequences in the sample specify the same CDR3. This chain uses TRBV28 with TRBJ1-2; D not certain. V was clipped by 3 bases and J by 2 bases, with 7 bases between them. CDR1 MDHEN and CDR2 SYDVKM come from the germline V gene. The CDR3 loop spans 13 amino acids. The CDR3 loop is CASSFRVNYGYTF. CDR3 nucleotides: TGTGCCAGCAGTTTCCGTGTCAACTATGGCTACACCTTC.

J is TRBJ1-2 and V is TRBV15, with D uncertain. V lost 0 bases to trimming and J lost 4 bases, with 6 bases between them. The CDR3 loop spans 13 amino acids. CDR1 is LNHNV, CDR2 YYDKDF, per germline (reference sequence). CDR3 in amino acids: CATSREGLYGYTF. The CDR3 nucleotides are TGTGCCACCAGCAGAGAAGGACTCTATGGCTACACCTTC.

This chain connects TRBV28 to TRBJ1-5, with 7 bases identical to TRBD1. Germline CDR1 reads MDHEN; CDR2 reads SYDVKM. V lost 5 bases to trimming and J lost 15 bases; unmatched junction nucleotides: 16. CDR3 size: 14 residues. The CDR3 DNA is TGTGCCAGCAGTCCCCCAGGGGGTCTAGGGTTATGGCATTTT. Amino acid sequence: CASSPPGGLGLWHF.

In its sample, this clone was seen a few times. This rearrangement joins TRBV24-1 to TRBJ2-2, with D perhaps matching TRBD1 (5 bases). This CDR3 contains 16 residues. Per germline, CDR1 KGHDR and CDR2 SFDVKD. V was cut by 4 bases and J by 2 bases, with 13 bases left in between. The CDR3 bases are TGTGCCACCAGTGACCCCAGGACATCCAACACCGGGGAGCTGTTTTTT. Protein: CATSDPRTSNTGELFF.

V and J are TRBV19 and TRBJ2-7, with D unresolved. Between the trimmed V and J ends, which lost 5 bases and 1 base, there was a span of 12 bases. The CDR3 loop spans 14 amino acids. CDR1 and CDR2 from the germline V gene are LNHDA and SQIVND (reference sequence). CDR3 in amino acids: CASSLTTPSYEQYF. CDR3 in DNA: TGTGCCAGTAGTCTAACGACACCTTCCTACGAGCAGTACTTC.

This clone was seen once. The chain employs TRBV3-1 (or the pseudogene TRBV3-2) and TRBJ2-3; 8 bases agree with TRBD2. The V gene end was trimmed by 4 bases and the J gene end by 2 bases; junction bases not matched to a gene: 2. Per germline, CDR1 LGHDT and CDR2 YNNKEL (reference sequence). The CDR3 loop spans 14 amino acids. The CDR3 region has the DNA TGTGCCAGCAGCCTGCGGGGGGCCACAGATACGCAGTATTTT. The encoded protein is CASSLRGATDTQYF.

V gene TRBV6-1 combines with J gene TRBJ2-7; D call uncertain. The CDR3 has 14 amino acids. The germline CDR1 and CDR2 sequences are MNHNS and SASEGT. The V end lost 2 bases, the J end lost 3 bases, and 11 bases lay between the germline ends. CDR3 sequence reads: CASSESVGNYEQYF. In nucleotides, the CDR3 is TGTGCCAGCAGTGAAAGTGTCGGTAACTACGAGCAGTACTTC.

V usage is TRBV12-3 or TRBV12-4 and J usage is TRBJ1-3; the D gene is possibly TRBD1 (5 bases). This CDR3 spans 13 amino acids. V was cut by 10 bases and J by 4 bases, with 14 bases left in between. The DNA of the CDR3 is TGTGCCAACCGAGGGGCGGGAGGAAACACCATATATTTT. This sequence encodes CANRGAGGNTIYF.